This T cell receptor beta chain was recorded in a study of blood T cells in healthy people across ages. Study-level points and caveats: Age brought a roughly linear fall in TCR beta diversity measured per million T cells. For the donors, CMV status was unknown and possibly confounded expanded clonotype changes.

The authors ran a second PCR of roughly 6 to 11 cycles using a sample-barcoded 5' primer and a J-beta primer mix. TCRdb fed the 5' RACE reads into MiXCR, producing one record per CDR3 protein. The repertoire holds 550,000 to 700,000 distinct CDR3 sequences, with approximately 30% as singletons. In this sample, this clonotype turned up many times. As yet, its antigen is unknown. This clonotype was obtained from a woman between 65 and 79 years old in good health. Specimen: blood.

CDR3 in DNA: TGCGCCAGCAGCTTGGGGGGGTCGGGCGAGACCCAGTACTTC. Translated, it gives CASSLGGSGETQYF. The genes are TRBV5-1 and TRBJ2-5; tentatively, D is TRBD1 or TRBD2 (5 bases each). The CDR3 runs 14 residues. Germline V lookup: CDR1 SGHRS, CDR2 YFSETQ. V was clipped by 0 bases and J by 5 bases, with 11 bases between them.